The text below deals with one TCR beta chain. Its matching antigen is unknown. Sequenced by immunoSEQ multiplex PCR; TCRdb stores in-frame clones only, minus some. Of some 72,000 clones listed, 85% to 90% were seen once; the top ten hold over 2.5%. This record comes from a study of identifying expanded T cells in peripheral blood. V lost 3 bases and J lost 0, with 11 bases in between. CDR3 length: 15 residues. Per the germline V gene, CDR1 is SGDLS and CDR2 is YYNGEE. Study-level results: Roughly 1.1 clones differed between technical replicates, versus around 15 and 19 over time.

The clonotype comes from a person aged 18-70 years in good health. The sequenced sample consisted of blood. The V and J genes are TRBV9 and TRBJ2-3, with a possible D match to TRBD2 (6 bases). This CDR3 reads CASSELALSTDTQYF. CDR3 in DNA: TGTGCCAGCAGCGAACTAGCCCTAAGCACAGATACGCAGTATTTT. The variable domain in full, completed from reference TRBV9 and TRBJ2-3, reads DSGVTQTPKHLITATGQRVTLRCSPRSGDLSVYWYQQSLDQGLQFLIQYYNGEERAKGNILERFSAQQFPDLHSELNLSSLELGDSALYFCASSELALSTDTQYFGPGTRLTVL.